Following are 28 T cell receptor beta chains from one sample sequenced in a study of T cell changes during pregnancy in multiple sclerosis. Profiled with immunoSEQ multiplex PCR; TCRdb holds only in-frame clones, not every one. Of around 69,000 clones detected, just over 90% appear once; the ten largest clones hold approximately 1.2%. The source material was peripheral blood, sampled in the third trimester of pregnancy. Every receptor here comes from a female donor with multiple sclerosis, enrolled in a pregnancy study.

V and J are TRBV28 and TRBJ1-1; 8 nucleotides agree with TRBD1. CDR1 and CDR2 (germline): MDHEN, SYDVKM. With V trimmed by 6 bases and J by 6 bases, 9 bases remained unmatched. CDR3 length: 14 residues. CDR3 DNA sequence: TGTGCCAGCAGCCAAACAGGGGGAGAGGCTGAAGCTTTCTTT. This encodes CASSQTGGEAEAFF.

The CDR3 DNA sequence: TGTGCCAGTAGTATAGATTCGGGACACCCAATGCAGTTTTTT. Protein product: CASSIDSGHPMQFF. The rearrangement links TRBV19 to TRBJ1-4; TRBD1 might be the D (6 bases). This CDR3 comprises 14 residues. Germline CDR1 reads LNHDA; CDR2 reads SQIVND (reference sequence). V was cut by 0 bases and J by 16 bases, with 18 bases left in between.

The gene calls are TRBV27 and TRBJ1-5; tentative D call: TRBD1 (6 bases). Germline lookup yields CDR1 MNHEY and CDR2 SMNVEV (reference sequence). This CDR3 is built from 14 residues. V was trimmed by 2 bases and J by 5 bases, leaving 10 bases between them. The CDR3 sequence: CASSLRSGDQPQHF. CDR3 sequence (DNA): TGTGCCAGCAGTTTAAGGTCAGGGGATCAGCCCCAGCATTTT.

The chain is built from TRBV30 and TRBJ1-3, with 8 bases aligning to TRBD1. The CDR3 totals 13 residues. Germline CDR1 is GTSNPN and CDR2 is SVGIG (reference sequence). With 2 bases clipped from V and 8 bases from J, the junction kept 5 bases outside the gene matches. The CDR3 nucleotides read TGTGCCTGGAGTCCGACAGGGGACCACACCATATATTTT. The encoded protein is CAWSPTGDHTIYF.

The J gene is TRBJ2-1, the V gene TRBV4-1, with 9 bases matching TRBD2. V lost 0 bases to trimming and J lost 12 bases; unmatched junction nucleotides: 9. This CDR3 is 15 amino acids long. Per germline, CDR1 MGHRA and CDR2 YSYEKL. The CDR3 here is CASSQDLAGVFRQFF. The CDR3 DNA is TGCGCCAGCAGCCAAGATTTAGCGGGAGTATTTAGGCAGTTCTTC.

CDR3 sequence (DNA): TGTGCCAGCAGTTTACGGTCCAGCGGGGGGAACAATGAGCAGTTCTTC. Translating it yields CASSLRSSGGNNEQFF. The chain employs TRBV27 and TRBJ2-1; 9 positions match TRBD2. Germline V gene lookup returns CDR1 MNHEY and CDR2 SMNVEV (reference sequence). The CDR3 runs to 16 residues. V lost 2 bases and J lost 5; bases outside the gene matches: 7.

The chain couples TRBV5-4 to TRBJ2-4, with 7 bases fitting TRBD1. V lost 2 bases and J lost 6; bases outside the gene matches: 11. In germline, CDR1 is SGHNT, CDR2 YYREEE (reference sequence). CDR3 length: 16 amino acids. CDR3 nucleotides: TGTGCCAGCAGCTTAGGGGGCGAAAGCCGGGTAAACATTCAGTACTTC. Encoded protein: CASSLGGESRVNIQYF.

This chain joins TRBV7-4 and TRBJ2-5; D possibly corresponds to TRBD1 (6 bases). The germline V and J ends were trimmed by 5 bases and 3 bases, with 13 bases remaining between them. The CDR3 contains 14 residues. The germline V gene has CDR1 SGHVT and CDR2 SQSDAQ. The CDR3 DNA follows: TGTGCCAGCAGCCCGACGGGACAAGAAGAGACCCAGTACTTC. As protein: CASSPTGQEETQYF.

V gene TRBV18 combines with J gene TRBJ2-2; 7 bases fit TRBD1. Germline V gene lookup returns CDR1 KGHSH and CDR2 LQKENI. The CDR3 runs 13 residues. The trim removed 3 bases at V and 6 bases at J, leaving 1 base unmatched. The CDR3 nucleotides read TGTGCCAGCTCACCCACAGGGGCCGGGGAGCTGTTTTTT. Translation gives CASSPTGAGELFF.

The rearrangement links TRBV5-5 to TRBJ2-3; perhaps TRBD1 as D (6 bases). Germline V gene sequence: CDR1 SGHKS, CDR2 YYEKEE (reference sequence). Trimming took 2 bases from V and 5 from J, leaving 12 bases between them. CDR3 length equals 14 residues. DNA for the CDR3: TGTGCCAGCAGCTTCAGGGGCCCCTTAGATACGCAGTATTTT. Its translation: CASSFRGPLDTQYF.

CDR3 in amino acids: CASSELLAGGPTGELFF. CDR3 sequence (DNA): TGTGCCAGCAGCGAGTTACTAGCGGGAGGTCCCACCGGGGAGCTGTTTTTT. The V call is TRBV7-9, the J call TRBJ2-2; 12 positions match TRBD2. Germline assignment: CDR1 SEHNR and CDR2 FQNEAQ (reference sequence). This CDR3 is built from 17 residues. The V gene end was trimmed by 5 bases and the J gene end by 4 bases; junction bases not matched to a gene: 8.

The chain joins TRBV7-8 to TRBJ2-3; 9 bases are shared with TRBD1. V gave up 1 base and J gave up 2 bases; unmatched junction bases: 7. CDR1 and CDR2 from the germline V gene are SGHVS and FQNEAQ. The CDR3 runs to 17 residues. CDR3 in amino acids: CASSLEEGTGFTDTQYF. CDR3 sequence (DNA): TGTGCCAGCAGCTTAGAGGAGGGGACAGGGTTCACAGATACGCAGTATTTT.

V gene TRBV6-4 combines with J gene TRBJ2-2; TRBD1 is a possible D gene (6 bases). The V and J ends lost 6 bases and 4 bases respectively, with 12 bases between them. This CDR3 has 14 amino acids. The germline V gene encodes CDR1 MRHNA and CDR2 SNTAGT. CDR3 coding DNA: TGTGCCAGCAGCGAGGGACATCTCACCGGGGAGCTGTTTTTT. Its translation is CASSEGHLTGELFF.

J is TRBJ1-2 and V is TRBV5-4; D is ambiguous. This CDR3 spans 12 amino acids. CDR1 is SGHNT, CDR2 YYREEE, per germline (reference sequence). V was cut by 2 bases and J by 8 bases, with 10 bases left in between. CDR3 nucleotide sequence: TGTGCCAGCAGCTTAGGAGGACTCGGCTACACCTTC. Residues: CASSLGGLGYTF.

V gene TRBV28 combines with J gene TRBJ2-7, with 13 bases that match TRBD2. Trimming at V came to 4 bases and at J to 4 bases, leaving 4 bases not matched to a gene. The CDR3 spans 15 residues. Germline V gives CDR1 MDHEN, CDR2 SYDVKM. Written as DNA, the CDR3 is TGTGCCAGCAGTTGGACTAGCGGGGGCCTATACGAGCAGTACTTC. Protein sequence: CASSWTSGGLYEQYF.

The rearrangement links TRBV7-9 to TRBJ1-5; tentatively, D is TRBD1 (6 bases). Germline V CDR1 and CDR2: SEHNR, FQNEAQ (reference sequence). The CDR3 is made up of 16 amino acids. The V end lost 4 bases, the J end lost 6 bases, and 19 bases lay between the germline ends. The CDR3 here is CASSSGWGGRGQPQHF. Here the CDR3 DNA reads TGTGCCAGCAGCTCCGGGTGGGGGGGGCGCGGTCAGCCCCAGCATTTT. The whole variable domain, remainder taken from reference TRBV7-9 and TRBJ1-5, is DTGVSQNPRHKITKRGQNVTFRCDPISEHNRLYWYRQTLGQGPEFLTYFQNEAQLEKSRLLSDRFSAERPKGSFSTLEIQRTEQGDSAMYLCASSSGWGGRGQPQHFGDGTRLSIL.

The chain is built from TRBV5-1 and TRBJ2-3, with 9 bases that match TRBD1. The CDR3 is 18 residues long. V shed 2 bases, J shed 2 bases, and the junction held 12 bases outside the gene matches. CDR1 and CDR2 from the germline V gene are SGHRS and YFSETQ. The CDR3 is CASSFRPTGQGYTDTQYF. The CDR3 DNA reads TGCGCCAGCAGCTTTCGTCCCACGGGACAGGGCTACACAGATACGCAGTATTTT.

This chain links TRBV4-3 with TRBJ2-1; D possibly corresponds to TRBD2 (6 bases). CDR1 is LGHNA, CDR2 YSLEER, per germline. CDR3 length equals 15 residues. The V and J ends lost 0 bases and 8 bases respectively, with 14 bases between them. The CDR3 reads CASSQETSKDHEQFF. CDR3 DNA: TGCGCCAGCAGCCAAGAGACTAGTAAGGACCATGAGCAGTTCTTC.

The chain has TRBV7-3 and TRBJ1-1; D not resolved. Germline V gene lookup returns CDR1 SGHTA and CDR2 FQGTGA. V lost 5 bases and J lost 3, with 10 bases in between. This CDR3 region has 13 residues. CDR3 sequence: CASSTYSYTEAFF. The CDR3 nucleotides are TGTGCCAGCAGCACCTACAGCTACACTGAAGCTTTCTTT.

The rearrangement joins TRBV2 to TRBJ1-1; D not certain. Per germline, CDR1 SNHLY and CDR2 FYNNEI. The CDR3 spans 14 residues. The ends were cut back, 1 base at V and 1 base at J, with 7 bases in the middle. The CDR3 coding sequence is TGTGCCAGCAGTGAAGGTGGTAGGAACACTGAAGCTTTCTTT. The encoded protein is CASSEGGRNTEAFF.

The V gene is TRBV9, the J gene TRBJ1-4; TRBD1 is a possible D gene (6 bases). Per germline, CDR1 SGDLS and CDR2 YYNGEE. The CDR3 consists of 16 residues. V lost 0 bases and J lost 8, with 17 bases in between. CDR3 residues: CASSVEGSGVSEKLFF. As DNA, the CDR3 is TGTGCCAGCAGCGTAGAGGGGTCAGGGGTTTCCGAAAAACTGTTTTTT.

J is TRBJ2-7 and V is TRBV27; D is perhaps TRBD1 (5 bases). The CDR3 is 15 residues long. Trimming removed 0 bases at V and 6 bases at J, with 15 bases between. The germline V gene has CDR1 MNHEY and CDR2 SMNVEV (reference sequence). The CDR3 loop reads CASSLSSFDDSEQYF. Written as DNA, the CDR3 is TGTGCCAGCAGTTTATCGTCCTTCGATGACAGCGAGCAGTACTTC.

The chain employs TRBV18 and TRBJ1-2, with 7 bases fitting TRBD1. Trimming took 2 bases from V and 1 from J; bases not matched to a gene: 4. The CDR3 extends over 15 amino acids. The germline V gene encodes CDR1 KGHSH and CDR2 LQKENI. The CDR3 nucleotides are TGTGCCAGCTCACCAGACGGGACAGTTAACTATGGCTACACCTTC. Its translation: CASSPDGTVNYGYTF.

The J gene is TRBJ2-3, the V gene TRBV6-4, with 7 nucleotides matching TRBD1. The CDR3 sequence is 14 residues long. Per germline, CDR1 MRHNA and CDR2 SNTAGT. V shed 10 bases, J shed 0 bases, and the junction held 7 bases outside the gene matches. This CDR3 is CATRQGASTDTQYF. In nucleotides, the CDR3 is TGTGCCACGCGACAGGGTGCTAGCACAGATACGCAGTATTTT.

The chain joins TRBV6-5 to TRBJ2-1; TRBD2 is a possible D gene (5 bases). V lost 4 bases to trimming and J lost 0 bases, with 10 bases between them. Germline assignment: CDR1 MNHEY and CDR2 SVGAGI. This CDR3 spans 15 amino acids. CDR3 in amino acids: CASSSTGSSYNEQFF. The CDR3 bases are TGTGCCAGCAGTTCAACGGGGAGCTCCTACAATGAGCAGTTCTTC.

The V call is TRBV29-1, the J call TRBJ1-2; no definite D call. Germline lookup yields CDR1 SQVTM and CDR2 ANQGSEA. This CDR3 contains 14 residues. Trimming cost V 7 bases and J 8 bases, with 23 bases left between them. The CDR3 DNA sequence: TGCAGCGCTGATTCCGGGAGATATTCCTACGGCTACACCTTC. Its protein is CSADSGRYSYGYTF.

The V call is TRBV5-1, the J call TRBJ2-6; TRBD1 aligns across 8 bases. The CDR3 covers 18 residues. Losses at the gene ends were 0 bases for V and 0 bases for J; bases not matched to a gene: 5. The germline V gene encodes CDR1 SGHRS and CDR2 YFSETQ. CDR3 sequence: CASSLEGQEFSGANVLTF. Here the CDR3 DNA reads TGCGCCAGCAGCTTGGAGGGACAGGAATTCTCTGGGGCCAACGTCCTGACTTTC.

V and J are TRBV2 and TRBJ1-5; D is perhaps TRBD1 (6 bases). CDR3 length: 15 amino acids. The V end lost 6 bases, the J end lost 3 bases, and 15 bases lay between the germline ends. The V gene's germline CDR1 is SNHLY and CDR2 FYNNEI. The CDR3 sequence: CASRSRQDDNQPQHF. The CDR3 nucleotides are TGTGCCAGCAGGTCTCGACAGGACGACAATCAGCCCCAGCATTTT.